The entry below gives a single T cell receptor beta chain sequence along with its context. The length of the CDR3 is 16 residues. V was cut by 4 bases and J by 1 base, with 15 bases left in between. Germline V gene lookup returns CDR1 SGHDT and CDR2 YYEEEE. The sample originates from a study of OX40 agonist ivuxolimab in advanced cancers. On the study more broadly: Recorded diagnoses for dose-escalation patients were hepatocellular carcinoma, melanoma, renal cell or head and neck cancer.

TCRdb keeps only in-frame clones here, not all; method: immunoSEQ multiplex PCR. The sample shows roughly 57,000 clones, 70% to 85% of them seen only once. The clonotype comes from an adult with an advanced solid tumor such as melanoma, head and neck, liver or kidney cancer. The starting material was CD4+ or CD8+ T cells sorted from blood, obtained in a trial of the OX40 agonist ivuxolimab. This chain connects TRBV5-6 to TRBJ1-5; TRBD1 is a possible D gene (5 bases). Written as DNA, the CDR3 is TGTGCCAGCAGCCGAGCACGGGGGATGAGCAATCAGCCCCAGCATTTT. Its translation: CASSRARGMSNQPQHF.